In its sample, the clone carrying this T cell receptor (beta chain) was seen a few times. TCRdb keeps only in-frame clones here, not all; method: immunoSEQ multiplex PCR. This sample has 90,000 to 120,000 clones, with around 90% found just once. The germline V gene has CDR1 ENHRY and CDR2 SYGVKD. The V gene end was trimmed by 9 bases and the J gene end by 4 bases; junction bases not matched to a gene: 5. The CDR3 is 12 residues long. The data stem from a study of T cell responses to AZD1222 COVID-19 vaccine. Specimen: peripheral blood, collected 28 days after the second AZD1222 dose. The V and J genes are TRBV10-3 and TRBJ2-7; 8 bases are a match to TRBD2. This clonotype was sampled from an adult who received the AZD1222 COVID-19 vaccine. DNA of the CDR3: TGTGCCATGAGCGGGAGTTTGTACGAGCAGTACTTC. As protein: CAMSGSLYEQYF.